This is a list of T cell receptor beta chains from one sample in a study of T cell responses to AZD1222 COVID-19 vaccine. Repertoires were generated with immunoSEQ multiplex PCR, while TCRdb's copy carries only in-frame clones and drops some. The table lists about 150,000 clones, about 88% of them singletons, with 3% to 3.5% in the top ten. Sequencing was performed on peripheral blood, taken on day 0 of AZD1222 vaccination. Receptors were obtained from an adult in good health. Both conserved end residues are part of each CDR3. Fields, in order: clone size, V gene, D gene, J gene, CDR3 protein, CDR3 DNA. A D gene is named only where the DNA matches it firmly. A row's size may be missing; if present it is once, few, many or a size class.

abundance: -; v_gene: TRBV12-3/TRBV12-4; d_gene: -; j_gene: TRBJ1-1; CDR3aa: CASSFRSAAFF; CDR3nt: TGTGCCAGCAGTTTTCGGTCAGCAGCTTTCTTT
abundance: -; v_gene: TRBV7-2; d_gene: -; j_gene: TRBJ1-1; CDR3aa: CASSLERGRAFF; CDR3nt: TGTGCCAGCAGCTTAGAACGGGGACGGGCTTTCTTT
abundance: -; v_gene: TRBV6-1; d_gene: -; j_gene: TRBJ2-2; CDR3aa: CASSESGRYGELFF; CDR3nt: TGTGCCAGCAGTGAATCGGGGAGGTACGGGGAGCTGTTTTTT
abundance: -; v_gene: TRBV28; d_gene: -; j_gene: TRBJ1-2; CDR3aa: CASSLGFNYGYTF; CDR3nt: TGTGCCAGCAGTTTAGGATTTAACTATGGCTACACCTTC
abundance: -; v_gene: TRBV12-3/TRBV12-4; d_gene: -; j_gene: TRBJ2-5; CDR3aa: CASSLVRRETQYF; CDR3nt: TGTGCCAGCAGCCTAGTTCGGCGAGAGACCCAGTACTTC
abundance: -; v_gene: TRBV24-1; d_gene: -; j_gene: TRBJ2-2; CDR3aa: CATSGQGNTGELFF; CDR3nt: TGTGCCACCAGTGGGCAGGGAAACACCGGGGAGCTGTTTTTT
abundance: once; v_gene: TRBV7-2; d_gene: -; j_gene: TRBJ2-2; CDR3aa: CASSSPEYNTGELFF; CDR3nt: TGTGCCAGCAGCTCCCCCGAATATAACACCGGGGAGCTGTTTTTT
abundance: few; v_gene: TRBV9; d_gene: -; j_gene: TRBJ1-5; CDR3aa: CASSVEPTGDQPQHF; CDR3nt: TGTGCCAGCAGCGTGGAACCGACAGGTGATCAGCCCCAGCATTTT
abundance: -; v_gene: TRBV9; d_gene: -; j_gene: TRBJ1-2; CDR3aa: CASSRDLYGYTF; CDR3nt: TGTGCCAGCTCCCGGGACTTGTATGGCTACACCTTC
abundance: -; v_gene: TRBV3-1/TRBV3-2; d_gene: -; j_gene: TRBJ2-4; CDR3aa: CASSHRTGLNIQYF; CDR3nt: TGTGCCAGCAGTCACAGAACGGGGCTAAACATTCAGTACTTC
abundance: -; v_gene: TRBV6-5; d_gene: -; j_gene: TRBJ1-6; CDR3aa: CASRLQGGNSPLHF; CDR3nt: TGTGCCAGCAGACTACAGGGCGGTAATTCACCCCTCCACTTT
abundance: -; v_gene: TRBV4-3; d_gene: -; j_gene: TRBJ1-4; CDR3aa: CASSQVKGFNEKLFF; CDR3nt: TGCGCCAGCAGCCAAGTTAAGGGTTTTAATGAAAAACTGTTTTTT
abundance: -; v_gene: TRBV5-1; d_gene: TRBD1; j_gene: TRBJ1-2; CDR3aa: CASSTGQIHYGYTF; CDR3nt: TGCGCCAGCAGCACGGGACAGATCCACTATGGCTACACCTTC
abundance: -; v_gene: TRBV29-1; d_gene: -; j_gene: TRBJ2-1; CDR3aa: CSVVLGGPGEQFF; CDR3nt: TGCAGCGTTGTGCTGGGAGGCCCCGGTGAGCAGTTCTTC